This T cell receptor beta chain was observed in a study of beta chain features in type 1 diabetes. Findings and caveats of the study: The naive, central memory and Treg TCRB repertoires looked more alike in patients than they did in healthy donors. Equally in patients and controls, PCR might preferentially amplify shorter templates.

The entirety of the isolated RNA underwent reverse transcription, so expressed TCRB transcripts were sequenced. The assay was immunoSEQ multiplex PCR, and TCRdb's table has in-frame clones only and misses some. This table has 330,000 or so clones, 14% appearing once. Comment on this clone: Its antigen is unidentified.

Blood was collected once per donor into heparin, averaging about 120 mL. The clonotype originates from a man aged 25-45 years in good health. Sequenced sample: central memory CD4+ T cells from blood.

CDR3 coding DNA: TGTGCCAGCTCACAGCAGCAGAACACCGGGGAGCTGTTTTTT. Its protein product is CASSQQQNTGELFF. The chain links TRBV18 to TRBJ2-2; D is ambiguous. This CDR3 is built from 14 residues. V gave up 4 bases and J gave up 1 base, with 7 bases separating them. The germline gives CDR1 KGHSH, CDR2 LQKENI.